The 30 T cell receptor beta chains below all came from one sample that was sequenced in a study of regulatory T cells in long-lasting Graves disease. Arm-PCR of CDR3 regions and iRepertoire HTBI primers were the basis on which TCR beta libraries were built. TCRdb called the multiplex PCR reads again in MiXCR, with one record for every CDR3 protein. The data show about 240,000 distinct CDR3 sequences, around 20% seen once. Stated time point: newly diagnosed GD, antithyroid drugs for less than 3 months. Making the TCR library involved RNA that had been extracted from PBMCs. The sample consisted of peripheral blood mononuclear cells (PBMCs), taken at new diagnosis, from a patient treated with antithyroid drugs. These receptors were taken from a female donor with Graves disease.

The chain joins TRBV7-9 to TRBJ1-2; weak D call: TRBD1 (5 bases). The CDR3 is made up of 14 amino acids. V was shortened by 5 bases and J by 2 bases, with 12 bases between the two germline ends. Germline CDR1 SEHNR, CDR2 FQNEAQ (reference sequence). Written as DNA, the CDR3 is TGTGCCAGCAGCCCCGGGACGCAGAACTATGGCTACACCTTC. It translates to CASSPGTQNYGYTF.

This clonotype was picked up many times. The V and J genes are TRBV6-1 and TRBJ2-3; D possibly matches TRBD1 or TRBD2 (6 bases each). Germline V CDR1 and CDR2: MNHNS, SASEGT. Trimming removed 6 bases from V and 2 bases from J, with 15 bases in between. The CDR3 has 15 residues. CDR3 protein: CASRPAGQNTDTQYF. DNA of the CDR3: TGTGCCAGCAGACCTGCGGGACAAAACACAGATACGCAGTATTTT.

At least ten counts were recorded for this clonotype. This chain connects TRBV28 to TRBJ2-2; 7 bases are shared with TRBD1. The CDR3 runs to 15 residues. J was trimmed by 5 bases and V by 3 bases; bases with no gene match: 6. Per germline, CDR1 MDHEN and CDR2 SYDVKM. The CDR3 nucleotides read TGTGCCAGCAGTTTTGGTGACAGGGTGACCGGGGAGCTGTTTTTT. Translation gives CASSFGDRVTGELFF. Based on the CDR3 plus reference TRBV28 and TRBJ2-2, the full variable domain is DVKVTQSSRYLVKRTGEKVFLECVQDMDHENMFWYRQDPGLGLRLIYFSYDVKMKEKGDIPEGYSVSREKKERFSLILESASTNQTSMYLCASSFGDRVTGELFFGEGSRLTVL.

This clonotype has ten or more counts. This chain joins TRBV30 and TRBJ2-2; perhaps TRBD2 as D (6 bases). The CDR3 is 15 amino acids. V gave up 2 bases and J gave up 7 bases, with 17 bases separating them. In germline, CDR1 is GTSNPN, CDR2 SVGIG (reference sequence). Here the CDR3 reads CAWSPRGSLNGELFF. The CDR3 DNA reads TGTGCCTGGAGTCCCCGGGGGTCGTTGAACGGGGAGCTGTTTTTT.

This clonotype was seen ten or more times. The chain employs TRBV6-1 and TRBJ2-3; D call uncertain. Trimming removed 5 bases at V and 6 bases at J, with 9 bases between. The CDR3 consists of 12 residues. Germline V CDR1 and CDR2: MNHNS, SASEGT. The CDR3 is CASSTSWDTQYF. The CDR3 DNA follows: TGTGCCAGCAGTACCTCTTGGGATACGCAGTATTTT.

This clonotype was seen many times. CDR3 DNA sequence: TGTGCCAGCAGTAGGAACGCTGGGCTGTTTTTT. Its translation: CASSRNAGLFF. This rearrangement joins TRBV12-3 or TRBV12-4 to TRBJ2-2; the D is unclear. Trimming pared 5 bases from V and 13 bases from J, leaving 11 bases between. The CDR3 has 11 amino acids.

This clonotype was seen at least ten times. CDR3 bases: TGTGCCAGCAGCCAAGACAGCGTCAGACCTCGGGATTCACCCCTCCACTTT. Translation gives CASSQDSVRPRDSPLHF. This chain joins TRBV14 and TRBJ1-6; D is unresolved. This CDR3 spans 17 amino acids. Germline loops: CDR1 SGHDN, CDR2 FVKESK. Trimming pared 0 bases from V and 8 bases from J, leaving 17 bases between.

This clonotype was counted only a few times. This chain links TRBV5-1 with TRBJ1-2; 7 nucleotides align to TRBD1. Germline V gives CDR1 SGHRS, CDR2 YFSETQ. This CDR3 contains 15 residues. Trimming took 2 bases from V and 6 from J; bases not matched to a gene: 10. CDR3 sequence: CASSLALGQEDGYTF. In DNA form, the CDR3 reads TGCGCCAGCAGCTTAGCACTAGGACAGGAGGATGGCTACACCTTC.

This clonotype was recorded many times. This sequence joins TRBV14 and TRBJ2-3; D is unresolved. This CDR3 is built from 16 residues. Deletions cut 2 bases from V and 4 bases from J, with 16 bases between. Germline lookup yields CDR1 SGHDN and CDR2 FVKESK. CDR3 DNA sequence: TGTGCCAGCAGCCAAATTCTAACCCTAGTTGCAGATACGCAGTATTTT. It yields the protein CASSQILTLVADTQYF.

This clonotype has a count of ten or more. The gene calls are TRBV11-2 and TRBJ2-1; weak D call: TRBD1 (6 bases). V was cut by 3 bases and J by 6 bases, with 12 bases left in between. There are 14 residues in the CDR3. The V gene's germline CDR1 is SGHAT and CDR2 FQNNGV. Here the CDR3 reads CASSFQGTTNEQFF. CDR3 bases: TGTGCCAGCAGCTTCCAGGGGACAACCAATGAGCAGTTCTTC.

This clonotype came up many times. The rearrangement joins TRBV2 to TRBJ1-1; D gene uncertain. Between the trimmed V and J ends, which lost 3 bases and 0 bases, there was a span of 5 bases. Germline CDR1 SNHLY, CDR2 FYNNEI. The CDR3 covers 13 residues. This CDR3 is CASSDRLNTEAFF. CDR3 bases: TGTGCCAGCAGTGACCGGCTGAACACTGAAGCTTTCTTT.

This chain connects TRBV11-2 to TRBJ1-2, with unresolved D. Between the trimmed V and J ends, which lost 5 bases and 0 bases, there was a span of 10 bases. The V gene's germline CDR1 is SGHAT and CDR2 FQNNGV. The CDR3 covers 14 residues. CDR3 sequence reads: CASSVDIPNYGYTF. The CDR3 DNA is TGTGCCAGCAGCGTCGACATCCCTAACTATGGCTACACCTTC.

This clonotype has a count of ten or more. In DNA form, the CDR3 reads TGTGCCAGCAGCTACAGGGGCGCGAAGGAAAATGGCTACACCTTC. Its protein product is CASSYRGAKENGYTF. The chain links TRBV11-3 to TRBJ1-2; 7 bases align to TRBD1. V shed 4 bases and J 6 bases; nucleotides not matched to a gene: 11. The CDR3 covers 15 residues. The V gene's germline CDR1 is SGHNT and CDR2 YENEEA.

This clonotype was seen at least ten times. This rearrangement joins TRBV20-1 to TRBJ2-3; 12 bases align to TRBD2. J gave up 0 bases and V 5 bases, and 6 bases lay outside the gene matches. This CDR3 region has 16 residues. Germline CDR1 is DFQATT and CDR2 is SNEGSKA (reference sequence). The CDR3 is CSAATSGGISTDTQYF. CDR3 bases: TGCAGTGCTGCCACTAGCGGGGGGATTAGCACAGATACGCAGTATTTT.

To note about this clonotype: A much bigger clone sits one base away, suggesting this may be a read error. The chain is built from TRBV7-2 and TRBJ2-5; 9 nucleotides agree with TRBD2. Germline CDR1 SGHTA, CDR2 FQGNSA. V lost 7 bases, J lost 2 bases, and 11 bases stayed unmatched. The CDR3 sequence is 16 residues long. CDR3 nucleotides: TGTGCCAGCACCCCCGGGAGCGGGGGGCAACAAGAGACCCAGTACTTC. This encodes CASTPGSGGQQETQYF.

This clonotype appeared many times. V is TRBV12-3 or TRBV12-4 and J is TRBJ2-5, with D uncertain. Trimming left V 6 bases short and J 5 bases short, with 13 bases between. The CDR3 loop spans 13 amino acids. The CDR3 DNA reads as TGTGCCAGCAGGTTAATAGGCCGGGAGACCCAGTACTTC. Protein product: CASRLIGRETQYF.

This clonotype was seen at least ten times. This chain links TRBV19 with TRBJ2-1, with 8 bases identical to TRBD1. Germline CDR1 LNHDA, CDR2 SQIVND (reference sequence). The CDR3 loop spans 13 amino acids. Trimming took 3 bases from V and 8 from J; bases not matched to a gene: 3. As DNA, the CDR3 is TGTGCCAGTAGTATCGGACAGGGCCATGAGCAGTTCTTC. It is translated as CASSIGQGHEQFF.

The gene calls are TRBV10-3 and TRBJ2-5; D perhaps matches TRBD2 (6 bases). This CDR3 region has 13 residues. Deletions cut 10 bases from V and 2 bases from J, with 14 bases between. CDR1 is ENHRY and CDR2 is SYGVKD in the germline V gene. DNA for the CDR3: TGTGCCACCGGAAGACTAGTACAAGAGACCCAGTACTTC. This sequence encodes CATGRLVQETQYF.

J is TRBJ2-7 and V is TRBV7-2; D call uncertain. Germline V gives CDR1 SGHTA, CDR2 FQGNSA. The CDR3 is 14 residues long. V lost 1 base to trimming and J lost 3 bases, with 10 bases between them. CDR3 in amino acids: CASSLVIGDYEQYF. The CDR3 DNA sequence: TGTGCCAGCAGCTTAGTGATCGGTGACTACGAGCAGTACTTC.

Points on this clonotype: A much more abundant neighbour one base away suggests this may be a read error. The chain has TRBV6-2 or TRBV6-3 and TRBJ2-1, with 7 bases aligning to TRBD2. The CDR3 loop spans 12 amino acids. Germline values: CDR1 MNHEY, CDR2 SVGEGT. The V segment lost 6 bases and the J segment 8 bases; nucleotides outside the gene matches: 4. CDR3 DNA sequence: TGTGCCAGCAGGACTAGCAGGGATGAGCAGTTCTTC. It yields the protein CASRTSRDEQFF.

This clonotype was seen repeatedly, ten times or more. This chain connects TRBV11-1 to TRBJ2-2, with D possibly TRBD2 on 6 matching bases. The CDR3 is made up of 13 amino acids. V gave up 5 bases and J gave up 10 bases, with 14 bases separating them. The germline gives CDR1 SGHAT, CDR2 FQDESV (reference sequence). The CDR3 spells CASSPRREPELFF. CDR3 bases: TGTGCCAGCAGCCCCCGCCGGGAGCCGGAGCTGTTTTTT.

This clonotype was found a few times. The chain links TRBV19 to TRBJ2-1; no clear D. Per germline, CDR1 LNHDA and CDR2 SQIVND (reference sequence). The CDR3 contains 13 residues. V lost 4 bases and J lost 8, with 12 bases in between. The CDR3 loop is CASSSRNWDEQFF. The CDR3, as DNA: TGTGCCAGTAGTAGTCGGAATTGGGATGAGCAGTTCTTC.

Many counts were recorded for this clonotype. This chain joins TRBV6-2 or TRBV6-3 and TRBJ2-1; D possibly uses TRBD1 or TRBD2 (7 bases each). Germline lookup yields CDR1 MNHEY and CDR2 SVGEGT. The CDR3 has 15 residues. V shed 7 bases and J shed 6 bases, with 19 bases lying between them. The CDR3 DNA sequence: TGTGCCAGCACCGGACTAGGACAGGCCTCCAATGAGCAGTTCTTC. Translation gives CASTGLGQASNEQFF.

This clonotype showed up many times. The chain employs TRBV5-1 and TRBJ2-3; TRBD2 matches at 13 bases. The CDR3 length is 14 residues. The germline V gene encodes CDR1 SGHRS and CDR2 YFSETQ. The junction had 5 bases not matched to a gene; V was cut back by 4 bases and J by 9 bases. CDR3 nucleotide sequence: TGCGCCAGCAGCGTGACTAGCGGGGGGCTGACGCAGTATTTT. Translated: CASSVTSGGLTQYF. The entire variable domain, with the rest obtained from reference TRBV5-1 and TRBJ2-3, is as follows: KAGVTQTPRYLIKTRGQQVTLSCSPISGHRSVSWYQQTPGQGLQFLFEYFSETQRNKGNFPGRFSGRQFSNSRSEMNVSTLELGDSALYLCASSVTSGGLTQYFGPGTRLTVL.

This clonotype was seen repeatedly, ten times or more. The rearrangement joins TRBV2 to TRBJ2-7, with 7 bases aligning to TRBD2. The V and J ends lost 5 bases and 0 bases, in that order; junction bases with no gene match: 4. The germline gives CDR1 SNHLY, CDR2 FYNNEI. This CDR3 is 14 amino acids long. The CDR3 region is CASSWTRSSYEQYF. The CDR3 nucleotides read TGTGCCAGCAGTTGGACTAGGAGCTCCTACGAGCAGTACTTC.

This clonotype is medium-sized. DNA of the CDR3: TGTGCCAGCAGTTATCCCGGGGTCAATGAGCAGTTCTTC. Protein: CASSYPGVNEQFF. The chain links TRBV12-3 or TRBV12-4 to TRBJ2-1; weak D call: TRBD2 (5 bases). The length of the CDR3 is 13 residues. Trimming shortened V by 4 bases and J by 6 bases, and 10 bases separated the two germline ends.

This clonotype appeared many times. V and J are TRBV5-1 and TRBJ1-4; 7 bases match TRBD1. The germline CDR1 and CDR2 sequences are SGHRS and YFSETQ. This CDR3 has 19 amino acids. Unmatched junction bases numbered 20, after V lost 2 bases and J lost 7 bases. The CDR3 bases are TGCGCCAGCAGCTTCCTATTTGGACAGGAAGCCAAAGAAGGTGAAAAACTGTTTTTT. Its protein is CASSFLFGQEAKEGEKLFF.

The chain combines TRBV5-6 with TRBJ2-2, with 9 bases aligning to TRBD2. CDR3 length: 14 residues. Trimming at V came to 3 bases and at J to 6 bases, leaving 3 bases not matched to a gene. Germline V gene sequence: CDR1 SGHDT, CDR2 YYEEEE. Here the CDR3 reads CASSWTSVAGELFF. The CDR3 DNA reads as TGTGCCAGCAGCTGGACTAGCGTGGCCGGGGAGCTGTTTTTT.

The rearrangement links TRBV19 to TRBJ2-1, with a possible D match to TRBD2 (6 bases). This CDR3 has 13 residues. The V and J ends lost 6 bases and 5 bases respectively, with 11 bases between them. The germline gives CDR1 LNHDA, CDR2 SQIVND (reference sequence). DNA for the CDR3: TGTGCCAGTAGGCCATGGGGGGACAATGAGCAGTTCTTC. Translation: CASRPWGDNEQFF.

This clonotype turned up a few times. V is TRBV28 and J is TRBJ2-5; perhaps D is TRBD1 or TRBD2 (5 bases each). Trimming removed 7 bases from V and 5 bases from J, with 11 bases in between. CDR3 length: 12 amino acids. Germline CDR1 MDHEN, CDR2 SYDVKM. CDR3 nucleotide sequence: TGTGCCAGCAATGGGGGTTGGGAGACCCAGTACTTC. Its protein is CASNGGWETQYF.